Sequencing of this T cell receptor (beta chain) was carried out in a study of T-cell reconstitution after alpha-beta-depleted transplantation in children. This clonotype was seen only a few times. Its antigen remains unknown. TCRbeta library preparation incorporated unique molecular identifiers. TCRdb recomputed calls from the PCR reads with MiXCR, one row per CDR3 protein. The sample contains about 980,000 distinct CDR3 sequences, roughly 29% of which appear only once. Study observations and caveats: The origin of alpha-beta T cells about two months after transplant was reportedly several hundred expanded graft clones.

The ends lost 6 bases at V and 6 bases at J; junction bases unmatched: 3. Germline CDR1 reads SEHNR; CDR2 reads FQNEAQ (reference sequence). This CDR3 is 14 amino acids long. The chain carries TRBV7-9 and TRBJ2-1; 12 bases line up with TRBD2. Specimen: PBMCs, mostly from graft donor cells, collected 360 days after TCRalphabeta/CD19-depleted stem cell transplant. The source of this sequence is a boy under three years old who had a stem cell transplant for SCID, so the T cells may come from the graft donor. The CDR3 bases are TGTGCCAGCAGACTAGCGGGGGGAATCAATGAGCAGTTCTTC. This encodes CASRLAGGINEQFF.